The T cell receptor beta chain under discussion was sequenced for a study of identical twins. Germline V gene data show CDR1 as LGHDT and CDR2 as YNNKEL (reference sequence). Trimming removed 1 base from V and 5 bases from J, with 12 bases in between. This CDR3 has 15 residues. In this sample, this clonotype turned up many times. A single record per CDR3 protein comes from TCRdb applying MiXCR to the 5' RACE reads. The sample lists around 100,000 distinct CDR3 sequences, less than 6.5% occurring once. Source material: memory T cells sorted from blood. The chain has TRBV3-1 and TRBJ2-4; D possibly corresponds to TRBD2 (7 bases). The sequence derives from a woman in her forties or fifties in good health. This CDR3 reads CASSQGGGRENIQYF. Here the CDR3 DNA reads TGTGCCAGCAGCCAAGGGGGGGGGCGGGAAAACATTCAGTACTTC.